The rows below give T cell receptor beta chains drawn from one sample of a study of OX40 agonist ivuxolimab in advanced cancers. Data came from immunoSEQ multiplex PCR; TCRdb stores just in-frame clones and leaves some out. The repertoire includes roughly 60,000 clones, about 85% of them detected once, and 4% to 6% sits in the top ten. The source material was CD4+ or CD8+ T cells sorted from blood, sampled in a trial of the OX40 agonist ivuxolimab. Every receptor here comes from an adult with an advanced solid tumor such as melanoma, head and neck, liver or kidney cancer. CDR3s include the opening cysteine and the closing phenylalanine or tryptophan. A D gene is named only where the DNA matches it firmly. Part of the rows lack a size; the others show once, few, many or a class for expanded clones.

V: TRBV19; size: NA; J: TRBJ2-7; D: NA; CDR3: CASSPSGTPGEQYF; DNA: TGTGCCAGTAGCCCCTCCGGGACCCCCGGCGAGCAGTACTTC
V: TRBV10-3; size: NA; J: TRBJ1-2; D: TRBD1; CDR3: CAIRGQGAYGYTF; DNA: TGTGCCATCAGGGGACAGGGAGCCTATGGCTACACCTTC
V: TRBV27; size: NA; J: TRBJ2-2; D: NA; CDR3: CASSLSGFSVSRSLTGELFF; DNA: TGTGCCAGCAGTTTATCCGGGTTCTCCGTAAGCCGCTCTCTCACCGGGGAGCTGTTTTTT
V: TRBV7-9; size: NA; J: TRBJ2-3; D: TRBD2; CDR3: CASSSGEISGRWGTDTQYF; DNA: TGTGCCAGCAGCTCAGGGGAGATAAGCGGGAGGTGGGGCACAGATACGCAGTATTTT
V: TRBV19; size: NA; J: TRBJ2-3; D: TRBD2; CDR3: CASKGGRVADTQYF; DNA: TGTGCCAGTAAGGGCGGGAGAGTCGCAGATACGCAGTATTTT
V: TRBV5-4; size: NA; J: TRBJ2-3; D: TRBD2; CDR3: CASSTPGGVDDTQYF; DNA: TGTGCCAGCAGCACGCCGGGAGGGGTAGACGATACGCAGTATTTT
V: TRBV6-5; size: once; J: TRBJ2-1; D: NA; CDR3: CASSSLQGGEQFF; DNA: TGTGCCAGCAGTTCCCTGCAGGGGGGTGAGCAGTTCTTC
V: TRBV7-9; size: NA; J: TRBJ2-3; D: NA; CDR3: CASSLARQGFGDTQYF; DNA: TGTGCCAGCAGCTTAGCGCGGCAGGGCTTCGGAGATACGCAGTATTTT
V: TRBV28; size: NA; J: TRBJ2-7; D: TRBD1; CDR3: CASSRPGTASYEQYF; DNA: TGTGCCAGCAGCCGACCCGGGACAGCCTCCTACGAGCAGTACTTC
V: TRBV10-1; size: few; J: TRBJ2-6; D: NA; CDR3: CAGQGFSGANVLTF; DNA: TGCGCCGGTCAAGGTTTCTCTGGGGCCAACGTCCTGACTTTC
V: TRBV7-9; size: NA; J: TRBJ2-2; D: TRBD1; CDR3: CASSSGTGGAGELFF; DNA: TGTGCCAGCAGCTCCGGGACAGGGGGAGCCGGGGAGCTGTTTTTT
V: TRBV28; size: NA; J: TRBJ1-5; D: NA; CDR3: CASTPTDFQPQHF; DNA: TGTGCCAGCACTCCGACTGATTTTCAGCCCCAGCATTTT
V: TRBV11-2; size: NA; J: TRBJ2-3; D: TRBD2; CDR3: CASSPLRGGLGTQYF; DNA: TGTGCCAGCAGCCCTCTGCGGGGAGGGCTAGGTACGCAGTATTTT
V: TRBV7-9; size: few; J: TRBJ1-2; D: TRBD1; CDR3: CASSLGPTGGYYGYTF; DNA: TGTGCCAGCAGCTTAGGCCCGACAGGGGGCTACTATGGCTACACCTTC
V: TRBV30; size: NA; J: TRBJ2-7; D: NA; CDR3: CAWRSGALDEQYF; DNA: TGTGCCTGGAGAAGCGGTGCTCTAGACGAGCAGTACTTC
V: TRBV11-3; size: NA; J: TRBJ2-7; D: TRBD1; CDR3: CASSPGTGNHYEQYF; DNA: TGTGCCAGCAGCCCGGGGACAGGGAATCACTACGAGCAGTACTTC
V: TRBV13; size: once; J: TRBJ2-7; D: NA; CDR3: CASSSQETRLEQYF; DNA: TGTGCCAGCAGCTCCCAAGAGACCCGTCTGGAGCAGTACTTC
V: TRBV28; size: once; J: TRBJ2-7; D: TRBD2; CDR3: CASLTTSGPYEQYF; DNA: TGTGCCAGCCTTACGACTAGCGGACCCTACGAGCAGTACTTC
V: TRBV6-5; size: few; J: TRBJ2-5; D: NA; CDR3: CASSYSLGETQYF; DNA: TGTGCCAGCAGTTACTCTTTGGGAGAGACCCAGTACTTC
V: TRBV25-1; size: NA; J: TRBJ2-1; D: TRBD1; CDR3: CASKAGGDYNEQFF; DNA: TGTGCCAGCAAGGCAGGGGGCGACTACAATGAGCAGTTCTTC
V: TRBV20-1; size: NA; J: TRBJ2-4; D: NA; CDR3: CSATGKNIQYF; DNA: TGCAGTGCAACAGGGAAGAACATTCAGTACTTC
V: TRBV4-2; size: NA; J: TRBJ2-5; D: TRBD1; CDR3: CASSQGDSKIQETQYF; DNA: TGTGCCAGCAGCCAAGGGGACAGCAAAATTCAAGAGACCCAGTACTTC
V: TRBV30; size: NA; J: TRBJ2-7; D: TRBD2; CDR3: CAWDLGAGGEQYF; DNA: TGTGCCTGGGACCTAGGGGCGGGAGGCGAGCAGTACTTC
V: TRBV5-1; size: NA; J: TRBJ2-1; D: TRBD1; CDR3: CASSYNTGEITNEQFF; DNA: TGCGCCAGCAGCTACAATACAGGGGAGATAACAAATGAGCAGTTCTTC
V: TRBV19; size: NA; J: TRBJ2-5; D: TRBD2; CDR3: CASSGRGYKETQYF; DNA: TGTGCCAGTAGCGGGAGGGGGTACAAAGAGACCCAGTACTTC
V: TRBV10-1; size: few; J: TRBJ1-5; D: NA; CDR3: CASTRTDSHSNQPQHF; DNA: TGCGCCAGCACCAGGACCGACAGCCATAGCAATCAGCCCCAGCATTTT
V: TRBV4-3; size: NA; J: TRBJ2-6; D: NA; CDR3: CASSQGWGSGANVLTF; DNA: TGCGCCAGCAGCCAAGGGTGGGGTTCCGGGGCCAACGTCCTGACTTTC
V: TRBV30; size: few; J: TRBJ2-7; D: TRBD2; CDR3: CAWRRAGKGEQYF; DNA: TGTGCCTGGAGGAGAGCGGGGAAGGGAGAGCAGTACTTC
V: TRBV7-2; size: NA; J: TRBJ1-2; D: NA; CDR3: CASSLGAIPYGYTF; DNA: TGTGCCAGCAGCTTAGGTGCGATACCATATGGCTACACCTTC
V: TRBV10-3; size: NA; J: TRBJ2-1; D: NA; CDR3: CAIRTRDSLPNEQFF; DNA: TGTGCCATCAGAACCCGGGACTCTTTACCCAATGAGCAGTTCTTC
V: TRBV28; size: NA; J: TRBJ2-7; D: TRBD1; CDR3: CASTTGTGNYEQYF; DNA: TGTGCCAGCACCACCGGGACAGGGAACTACGAGCAGTACTTC
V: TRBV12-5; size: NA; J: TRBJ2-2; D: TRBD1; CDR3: CASGSRQGKGFGELFF; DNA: TGTGCTAGTGGTTCACGACAGGGAAAGGGGTTCGGGGAGCTGTTTTTT
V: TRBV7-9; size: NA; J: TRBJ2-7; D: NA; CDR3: CASSLRNYEQYF; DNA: TGTGCCAGCAGCTTAAGGAACTACGAGCAGTACTTC
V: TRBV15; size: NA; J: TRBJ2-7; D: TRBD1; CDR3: CATSRDRDRSDEQYF; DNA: TGTGCCACCAGCAGAGATCGGGACAGAAGCGACGAGCAGTACTTC
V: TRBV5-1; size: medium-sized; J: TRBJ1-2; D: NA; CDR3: CASSRHRVNRNYGYTF; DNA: TGCGCCAGCAGCCGTCACAGGGTAAACAGGAACTATGGCTACACCTTC
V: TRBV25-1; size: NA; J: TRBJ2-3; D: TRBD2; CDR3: CASSDKRGPRDTQYF; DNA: TGTGCCAGCAGTGACAAGCGGGGCCCCCGGGATACGCAGTATTTT
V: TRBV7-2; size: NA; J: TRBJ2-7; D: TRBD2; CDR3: CASSSRLALHEQYF; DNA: TGTGCCAGCAGCTCCCGACTAGCCCTACACGAGCAGTACTTC
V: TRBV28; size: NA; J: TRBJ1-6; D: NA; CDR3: CAARDLNSPLHF; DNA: TGTGCCGCCCGGGACCTCAATTCACCCCTCCACTTT
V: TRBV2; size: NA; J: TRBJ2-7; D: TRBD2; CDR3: CASHSTSFASFYEQYF; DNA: TGTGCCAGCCATTCGACTAGCTTCGCGTCTTTCTACGAGCAGTACTTC
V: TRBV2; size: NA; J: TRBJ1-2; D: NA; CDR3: CASSTDGLYGYTF; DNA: TGTGCCAGCAGTACGGACGGCCTCTATGGCTACACCTTC
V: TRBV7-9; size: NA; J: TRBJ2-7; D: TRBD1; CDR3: CASSGTGQGYDEQYF; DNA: TGTGCCAGCAGCGGGACCGGACAGGGATACGACGAGCAGTACTTC
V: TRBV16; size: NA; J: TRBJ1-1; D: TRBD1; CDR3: CASGTTGLNTEAFF; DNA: TGTGCCAGCGGCACGACAGGGTTGAACACTGAAGCTTTCTTT
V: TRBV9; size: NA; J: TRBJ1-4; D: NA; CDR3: CASSVGVATNEKLFF; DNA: TGTGCCAGCAGCGTAGGTGTGGCTACTAATGAAAAACTGTTTTTT
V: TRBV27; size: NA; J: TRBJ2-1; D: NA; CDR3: CASSSGGADYNEQFF; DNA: TGTGCCAGCAGTTCAGGGGGGGCGGATTACAATGAGCAGTTCTTC
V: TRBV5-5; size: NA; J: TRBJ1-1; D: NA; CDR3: CASSLVGSDHMNTEAFF; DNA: TGTGCCAGCAGCTTGGTAGGGAGCGACCACATGAACACTGAAGCTTTCTTT
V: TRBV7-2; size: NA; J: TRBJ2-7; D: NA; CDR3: CASSQGGLPYEQYF; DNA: TGTGCCAGCAGCCAAGGGGGGTTACCCTACGAGCAGTACTTC
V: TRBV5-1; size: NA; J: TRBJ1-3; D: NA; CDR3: CASSWTGDGNTIYF; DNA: TGCGCCAGCAGCTGGACCGGGGATGGAAACACCATATATTTT
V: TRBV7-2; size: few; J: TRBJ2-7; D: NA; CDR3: CASLNLGEQYF; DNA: TGTGCCAGCCTTAACCTTGGCGAGCAGTACTTC
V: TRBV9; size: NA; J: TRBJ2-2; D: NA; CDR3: CASSGFTGELFF; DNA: TGTGCCAGCAGCGGGTTCACCGGGGAGCTGTTTTTT
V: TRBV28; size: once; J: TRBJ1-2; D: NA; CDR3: CASSSRGHGGYTF; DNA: TGTGCCAGCAGTTCTCGGGGGCATGGTGGCTACACCTTC
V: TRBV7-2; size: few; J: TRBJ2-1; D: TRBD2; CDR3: CASSRGSGIRSSYNEQFF; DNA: TGTGCCAGCAGCCGGGGTAGCGGGATAAGGAGCTCCTACAATGAGCAGTTCTTC
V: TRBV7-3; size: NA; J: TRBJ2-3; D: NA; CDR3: CASTQPGDTQYF; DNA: TGTGCCAGCACCCAGCCCGGCGATACGCAGTATTTT
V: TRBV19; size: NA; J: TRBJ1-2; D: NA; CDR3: CASSIGAGIDYGYTF; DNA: TGTGCCAGTAGTATAGGAGCAGGGATCGACTATGGCTACACCTTC
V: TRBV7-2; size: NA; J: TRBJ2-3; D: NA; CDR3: CASSPMGRSTDTQYF; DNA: TGTGCCAGCAGCCCCATGGGGCGTAGCACAGATACGCAGTATTTT